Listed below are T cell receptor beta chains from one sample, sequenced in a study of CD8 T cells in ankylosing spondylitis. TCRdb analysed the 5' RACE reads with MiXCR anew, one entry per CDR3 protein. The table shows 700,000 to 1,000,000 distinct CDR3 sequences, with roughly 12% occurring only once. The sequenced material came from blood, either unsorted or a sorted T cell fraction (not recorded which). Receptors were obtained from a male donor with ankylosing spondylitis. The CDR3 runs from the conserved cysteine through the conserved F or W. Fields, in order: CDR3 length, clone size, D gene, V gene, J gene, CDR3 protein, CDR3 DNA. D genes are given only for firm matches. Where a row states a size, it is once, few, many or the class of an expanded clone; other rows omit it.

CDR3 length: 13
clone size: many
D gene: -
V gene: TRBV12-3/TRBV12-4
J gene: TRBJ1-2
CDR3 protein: CASSVQDSYGYTF
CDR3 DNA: TGTGCCAGCAGTGTCCAGGATAGCTATGGCTACACCTTC

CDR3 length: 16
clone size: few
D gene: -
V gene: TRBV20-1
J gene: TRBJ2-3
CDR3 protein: CSARDRQGGVKDTQYF
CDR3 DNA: TGCAGTGCTAGAGATCGCCAGGGGGGGGTGAAAGATACGCAGTATTTT

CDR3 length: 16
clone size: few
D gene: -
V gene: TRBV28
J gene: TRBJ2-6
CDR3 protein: CASSSRHRSGANVLTF
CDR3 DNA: TGTGCCAGCAGTTCCAGACATAGGAGTGGGGCCAACGTCCTGACTTTC

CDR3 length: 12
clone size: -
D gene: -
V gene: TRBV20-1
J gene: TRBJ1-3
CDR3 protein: CSASLGASTIYF
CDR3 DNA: TGCAGTGCTAGTCTGGGGGCGAGCACCATATATTTT

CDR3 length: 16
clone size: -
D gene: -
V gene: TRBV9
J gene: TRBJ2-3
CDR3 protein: CASSVAAEPSTDTQYF
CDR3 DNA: TGTGCCAGCAGCGTAGCAGCGGAGCCTAGCACAGATACGCAGTATTTT

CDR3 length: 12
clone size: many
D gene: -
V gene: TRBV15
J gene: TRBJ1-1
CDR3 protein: CATSGMNTEAFF
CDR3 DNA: TGTGCCACCAGTGGCATGAACACTGAAGCTTTCTTT

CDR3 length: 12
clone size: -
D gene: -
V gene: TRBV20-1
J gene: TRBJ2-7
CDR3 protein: CSAREGIDEQYF
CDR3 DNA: TGCAGTGCTAGAGAGGGTATCGACGAGCAGTACTTC

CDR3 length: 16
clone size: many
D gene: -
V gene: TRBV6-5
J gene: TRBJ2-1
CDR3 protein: CASSYSAASSYNEQFF
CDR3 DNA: TGTGCCAGCAGTTACTCGGCGGCCAGCTCCTACAATGAGCAGTTCTTC

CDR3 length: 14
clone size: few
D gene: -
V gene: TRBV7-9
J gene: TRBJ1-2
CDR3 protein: CASSFPGPNYGYTF
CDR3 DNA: TGTGCCAGCAGCTTCCCGGGACCAAACTATGGCTACACCTTC

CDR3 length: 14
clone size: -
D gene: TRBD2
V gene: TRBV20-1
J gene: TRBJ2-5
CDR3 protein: CSARGSGRWETQYF
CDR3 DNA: TGCAGTGCTAGAGGTAGCGGGAGGTGGGAGACCCAGTACTTC

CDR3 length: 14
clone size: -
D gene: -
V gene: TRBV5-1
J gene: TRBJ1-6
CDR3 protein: CASTWGSLNSPLHF
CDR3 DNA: TGCGCCAGCACCTGGGGCAGTCTTAATTCACCCCTCCACTTT

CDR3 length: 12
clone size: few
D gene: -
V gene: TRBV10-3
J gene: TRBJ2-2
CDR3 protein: CAISGSTGELFF
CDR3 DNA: TGTGCCATCAGTGGAAGCACCGGGGAGCTGTTTTTT

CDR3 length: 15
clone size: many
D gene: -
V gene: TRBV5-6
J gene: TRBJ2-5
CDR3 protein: CASLEGTGSLETQYF
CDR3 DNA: TGTGCCAGCTTAGAGGGGACGGGGTCTCTGGAGACCCAGTACTTC

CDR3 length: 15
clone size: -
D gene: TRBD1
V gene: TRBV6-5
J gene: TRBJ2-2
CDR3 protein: CASSSQGATTGELFF
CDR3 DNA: TGTGCCAGCAGTTCGCAGGGGGCGACCACCGGGGAGCTGTTTTTT

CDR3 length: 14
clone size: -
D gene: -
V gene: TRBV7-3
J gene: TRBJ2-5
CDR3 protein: CASSLTTFWHSQYF
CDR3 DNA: TGTGCCAGCAGCTTAACGACGTTCTGGCATTCCCAGTACTTC

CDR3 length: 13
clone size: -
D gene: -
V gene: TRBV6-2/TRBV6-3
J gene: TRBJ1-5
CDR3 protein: CASRRGTGQPQHF
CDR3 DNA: TGTGCCAGCCGCCGAGGGACGGGGCAGCCCCAGCATTTT

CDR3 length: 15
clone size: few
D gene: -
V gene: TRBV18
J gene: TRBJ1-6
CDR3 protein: CASSLGHLDNSPLHF
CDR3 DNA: TGTGCCAGCTCCCTCGGACACCTGGATAATTCACCCCTCCACTTT

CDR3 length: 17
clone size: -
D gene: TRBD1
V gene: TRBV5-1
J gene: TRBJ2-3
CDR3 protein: CASSTKPRTGSTDTQYF
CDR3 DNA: TGCGCCAGCAGCACAAAACCAAGGACAGGGTCTACAGATACGCAGTATTTT

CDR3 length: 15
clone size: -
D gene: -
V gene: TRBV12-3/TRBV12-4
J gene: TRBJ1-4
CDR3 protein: CASRLGVGSHEKLFF
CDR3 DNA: TGTGCCAGCAGGCTGGGGGTGGGTAGTCATGAAAAACTGTTTTTT

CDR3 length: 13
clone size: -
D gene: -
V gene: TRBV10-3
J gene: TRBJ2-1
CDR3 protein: CAISDKLGDEQFF
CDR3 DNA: TGTGCCATCAGTGATAAATTGGGCGATGAGCAGTTCTTC

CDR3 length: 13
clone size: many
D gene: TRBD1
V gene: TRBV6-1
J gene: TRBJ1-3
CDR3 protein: CASTRQGYSTIYF
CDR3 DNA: TGTGCCAGCACTAGACAGGGGTATAGCACCATATATTTT

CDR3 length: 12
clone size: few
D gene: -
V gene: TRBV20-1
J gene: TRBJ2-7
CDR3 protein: CSASRTVYEQYF
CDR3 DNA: TGCAGTGCTTCCCGGACAGTTTACGAGCAGTACTTC

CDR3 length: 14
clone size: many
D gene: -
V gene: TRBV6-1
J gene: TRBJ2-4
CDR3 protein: CASSPYLAKNIQYF
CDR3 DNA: TGTGCCAGCAGTCCCTATCTAGCCAAAAACATTCAGTACTTC

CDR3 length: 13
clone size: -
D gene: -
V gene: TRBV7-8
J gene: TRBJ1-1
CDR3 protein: CASSWQQDTEAFF
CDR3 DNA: TGTGCCAGCAGCTGGCAGCAAGACACTGAAGCTTTCTTT

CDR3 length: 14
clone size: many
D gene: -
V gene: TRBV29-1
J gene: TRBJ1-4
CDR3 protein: CSYALGATNEKLFF
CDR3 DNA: TGCAGCTATGCCCTAGGTGCAACTAATGAAAAACTGTTTTTT

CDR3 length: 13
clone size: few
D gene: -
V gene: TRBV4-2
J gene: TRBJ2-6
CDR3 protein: CASSQGESFVLTF
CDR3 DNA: TGTGCCAGCAGCCAAGGCGAATCTTTCGTCCTGACTTTC

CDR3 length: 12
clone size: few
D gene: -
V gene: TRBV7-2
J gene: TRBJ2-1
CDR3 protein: CASSLAGQLWFF
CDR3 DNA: TGTGCCAGCAGCTTAGCGGGCCAGTTGTGGTTCTTC

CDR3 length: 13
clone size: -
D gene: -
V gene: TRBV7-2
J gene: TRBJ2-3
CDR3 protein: CASSPPGPNTQYF
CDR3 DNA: TGTGCCAGCAGCCCGCCGGGGCCTAACACGCAGTATTTT

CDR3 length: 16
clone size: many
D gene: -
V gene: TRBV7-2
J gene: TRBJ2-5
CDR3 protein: CASRNGGQGKQETQYF
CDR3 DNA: TGTGCCAGCAGGAACGGGGGGCAGGGGAAGCAAGAGACCCAGTACTTC

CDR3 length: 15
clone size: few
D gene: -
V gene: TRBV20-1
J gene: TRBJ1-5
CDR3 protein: CSAREDIYSNQPQHF
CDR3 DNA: TGCAGTGCTAGAGAGGACATCTATAGCAATCAGCCCCAGCATTTT

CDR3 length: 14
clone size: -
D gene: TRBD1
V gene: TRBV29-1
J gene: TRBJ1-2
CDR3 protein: CSVGDRVLENGYTF
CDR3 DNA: TGCAGCGTCGGCGACAGGGTGCTGGAAAACGGCTACACCTTC

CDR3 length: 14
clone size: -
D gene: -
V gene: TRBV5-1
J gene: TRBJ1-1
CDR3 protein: CASSPQGIGTEAFF
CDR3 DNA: TGCGCCAGCAGCCCACAGGGTATTGGCACTGAAGCTTTCTTT

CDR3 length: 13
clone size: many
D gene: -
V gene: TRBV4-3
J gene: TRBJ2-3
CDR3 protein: CASSQDSGDTQYF
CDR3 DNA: TGCGCCAGCAGCCAAGATTCAGGAGATACGCAGTATTTT

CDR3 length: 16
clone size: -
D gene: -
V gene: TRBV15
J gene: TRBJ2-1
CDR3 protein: CATSRDLAGGSDEQFF
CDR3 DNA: TGTGCCACCAGCAGAGATTTGGCTGGGGGCTCGGATGAGCAGTTCTTC

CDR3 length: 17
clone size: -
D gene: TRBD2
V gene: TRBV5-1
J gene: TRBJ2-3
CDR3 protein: CASSLVTSGSYTDTQYF
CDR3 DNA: TGCGCCAGCAGCTTGGTTACTAGCGGGAGTTACACAGATACGCAGTATTTT

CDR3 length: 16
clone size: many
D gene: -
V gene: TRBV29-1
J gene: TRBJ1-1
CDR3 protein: CSAMGRSGPLNTEAFF
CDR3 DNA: TGCAGCGCGATGGGGCGCTCGGGACCTTTGAACACTGAAGCTTTCTTT

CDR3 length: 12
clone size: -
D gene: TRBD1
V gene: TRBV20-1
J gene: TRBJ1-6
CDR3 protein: CSASHRGLPLHF
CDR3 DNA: TGCAGTGCTAGCCACAGGGGGCTACCCCTCCACTTT

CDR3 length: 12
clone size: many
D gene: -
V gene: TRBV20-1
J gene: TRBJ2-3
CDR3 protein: CSASLRTDTQYF
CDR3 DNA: TGCAGTGCTAGTCTTAGAACAGATACGCAGTATTTT

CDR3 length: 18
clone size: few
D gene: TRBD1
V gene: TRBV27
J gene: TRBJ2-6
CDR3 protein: CASSLLATDRGRANVLTF
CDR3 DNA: TGTGCCAGCAGTTTACTCGCCACCGACAGGGGAAGGGCCAACGTCCTGACTTTC

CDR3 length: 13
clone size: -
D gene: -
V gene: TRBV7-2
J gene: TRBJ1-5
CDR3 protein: CASSLEAGGTGLF
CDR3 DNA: TGTGCCAGCAGCTTAGAGGCAGGAGGTACAGGGCTTTTT

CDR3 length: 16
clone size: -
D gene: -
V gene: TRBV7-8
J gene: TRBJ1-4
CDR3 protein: CASSTKWGGENEKLFF
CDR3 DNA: TGTGCCAGCAGCACCAAATGGGGGGGCGAAAATGAAAAACTGTTTTTT

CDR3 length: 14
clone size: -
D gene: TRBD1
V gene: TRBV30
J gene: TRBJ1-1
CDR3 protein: CAWRVQGSGTEAFF
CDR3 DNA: TGTGCCTGGAGGGTACAGGGGTCGGGCACTGAAGCTTTCTTT

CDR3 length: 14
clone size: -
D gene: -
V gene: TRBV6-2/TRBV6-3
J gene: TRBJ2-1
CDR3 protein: CASSYRISYNEQFF
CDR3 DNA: TGTGCCAGCAGTTACAGGATCTCCTACAATGAGCAGTTCTTC

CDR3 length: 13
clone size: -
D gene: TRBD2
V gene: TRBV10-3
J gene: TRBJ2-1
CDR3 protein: CATRTSGATEQFF
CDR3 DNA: TGTGCCACCAGGACTAGCGGGGCCACTGAGCAGTTCTTC

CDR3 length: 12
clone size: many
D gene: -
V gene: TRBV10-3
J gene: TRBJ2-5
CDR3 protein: CAISEAVETQYF
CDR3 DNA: TGTGCCATCAGTGAGGCGGTAGAGACCCAGTACTTC

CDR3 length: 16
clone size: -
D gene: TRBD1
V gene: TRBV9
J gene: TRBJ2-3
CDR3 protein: CASSVVGDRVRDTQYF
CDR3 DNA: TGTGCCAGCAGCGTAGTTGGGGACAGGGTGAGAGATACGCAGTATTTT

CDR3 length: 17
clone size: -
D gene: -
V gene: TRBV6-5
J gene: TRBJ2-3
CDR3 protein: CASSYSIARPRTDTQYF
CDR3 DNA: TGTGCCAGCAGTTACTCGATAGCCAGGCCACGCACAGATACGCAGTATTTT